This TCR beta chain was found in a study of T cell clonality in common variable immunodeficiency. Germline V CDR1 and CDR2: SQVTM, ANQGSEA. The ends were cut back, 4 bases at V and 1 base at J, with 8 bases in the middle. This CDR3 has 13 residues. In its sample, this clone was seen a few times. Antigen specificity is unknown. Read coverage stops 3 residues before the CDR3 terminus; the germline J gene supplies the remainder. Blood samples were heparinized, about 5 to 9 ml per donor. CVID and control samples used equivalent genomic DNA input. This table comes from immunoSEQ multiplex PCR, and its TCRdb copy is limited to in-frame clones, with some not included. In total the sample includes approximately 51,000 clones, none of them seen once. Study-level findings and limits: In common variable immunodeficiency, TCR beta chains reportedly carried fewer deletions and N-nucleotide insertions.

Sequenced sample: peripheral blood mononuclear cells. This receptor was obtained from a person between 18 and 75 years old in good health. This chain links TRBV29-1 with TRBJ2-1; D call uncertain. The CDR3 protein is CSVVAESYNEQFF. The DNA read from the CDR3 is TGCAGCGTTGTGGCAGAGTCCTACAATGAG.